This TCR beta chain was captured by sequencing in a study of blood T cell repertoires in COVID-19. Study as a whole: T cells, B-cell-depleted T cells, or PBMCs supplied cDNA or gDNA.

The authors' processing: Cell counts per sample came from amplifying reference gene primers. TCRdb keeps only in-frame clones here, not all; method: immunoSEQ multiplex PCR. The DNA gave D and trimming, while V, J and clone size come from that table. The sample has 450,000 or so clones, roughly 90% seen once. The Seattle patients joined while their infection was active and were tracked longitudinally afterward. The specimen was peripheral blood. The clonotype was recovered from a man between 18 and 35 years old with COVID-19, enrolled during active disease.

For the CDR3, the DNA is TGTGCCACCAGGCTATGGACAGCGCTCTACACTGAAGCTTTCTTT. Amino acid sequence: CATRLWTALYTEAFF. This rearrangement joins TRBV24-1 to TRBJ1-1; tentatively, D is TRBD1 (6 bases). Trimming removed 7 bases from V and 3 bases from J, with 17 bases in between. The CDR3 is 15 amino acids. Germline-derived CDR1 and CDR2 are KGHDR and SFDVKD.